The 28 T cell receptor beta chains below all came from one sample that was sequenced in a study of cytomegalovirus exposure and HLA in healthy donors (dated by TCRdb to 2016 to 2017). Library generation was performed with the immunoSEQ multiplex PCR assay. For the multiplex PCR, a mixture combining 60 forward primers for TCR Vbeta segments and 13 reverse primers for TCR Jbeta segments was used. TCRdb holds this immuneACCESS table with in-frame rearrangements only. Some clones are missing; in checked studies, unresolved V genes explain under half, and the rest has no known cause. Recorded for this sample are about 69,000 clones; roughly 65% of them occurred a single time. Together, the top ten hold around 13% of the sample. The source material was PBMCs. The receptor source for this set is a male donor in good health and CMV-seropositive.

This clone showed up just a few times. CDR3 protein: CASSPGTGGDTGELFF. CDR3 bases: TGTGCCAGCTCACCGGGGACAGGGGGAGATACCGGGGAGCTGTTTTTT. The chain has TRBV18 and TRBJ2-2; 11 nucleotides line up with TRBD1. Trimming removed 3 bases from V and 5 bases from J; junction bases left unmatched: 5. The length of the CDR3 is 16 residues. The germline gives CDR1 KGHSH, CDR2 LQKENI.

The rearrangement links TRBV5-6 to TRBJ1-2; D possibly corresponds to TRBD1 (5 bases). V lost 0 bases to trimming and J lost 8 bases, with 20 bases between them. This CDR3 has 16 amino acids. Germline V lookup: CDR1 SGHDT, CDR2 YYEEEE. The CDR3 spells CASSLVGMGGLEGYTF. The CDR3 DNA is TGTGCCAGCAGCTTGGTGGGCATGGGGGGACTAGAGGGCTACACCTTC.

The V and J genes are TRBV5-1 and TRBJ2-2; D is ambiguous. The CDR3 sequence is 16 residues long. Trimming removed 4 bases from V and 4 bases from J, with 17 bases in between. Looked up from germline, CDR1 is SGHRS and CDR2 is YFSETQ. The CDR3 DNA reads as TGCGCCAGCAGCCCAATGCCGAGACCGGGCACCGGGGAGCTGTTTTTT. Translation: CASSPMPRPGTGELFF.

This rearrangement joins TRBV2 to TRBJ1-3, with D possibly matching TRBD1 (6 bases). The CDR3 loop spans 15 amino acids. Germline CDR1 is SNHLY and CDR2 is FYNNEI. Trimming left V 6 bases short and J 0 bases short, with 12 bases between. The CDR3 loop reads CASSQQGYSGNTIYF. The DNA of the CDR3 is TGTGCCAGCAGCCAACAGGGCTACTCTGGAAACACCATATATTTT.

The chain recombines TRBV10-2 with TRBJ2-1, with 8 nucleotides matching TRBD2. The CDR3 contains 16 residues. Germline assignment: CDR1 WSHSY and CDR2 SAAADI. Unmatched junction bases numbered 5, after V lost 0 bases and J lost 4 bases. CDR3 nucleotides: TGCGCCAGCAGTGAGTCGATCGGGGGGGGTTACAATGAGCAGTTCTTC. Amino acids: CASSESIGGGYNEQFF.

The chain has TRBV10-1 and TRBJ1-4; D is unresolved. Germline V gene lookup returns CDR1 WNHNN and CDR2 SYGVQD (reference sequence). The CDR3 extends over 13 amino acids. The V and J ends lost 5 bases and 5 bases respectively, with 9 bases between them. CDR3 in amino acids: CASSSGQNEKLFF. Here the CDR3 DNA reads TGCGCCAGCAGTTCCGGTCAAAATGAAAAACTGTTTTTT.

CDR3 region: CAWSTGRGRRETQYF. CDR3 nucleotide sequence: TGTGCCTGGAGTACCGGGAGAGGGAGGAGGGAGACCCAGTACTTC. This chain joins TRBV30 and TRBJ2-5; D possibly corresponds to TRBD2 (6 bases). Germline loops: CDR1 GTSNPN, CDR2 SVGIG (reference sequence). This CDR3 comprises 15 residues. The V end was cut by 2 bases, the J end by 5 bases, with 18 bases between. Together with reference TRBV30 and TRBJ2-5, the CDR3 gives the full variable domain: SQTIHQWPATLVQPVGSPLSLECTVEGTSNPNLYWYRQAAGRGLQLLFYSVGIGQISSEVPQNLSASRPQDRQFILSSKKLLLSDSGFYLCAWSTGRGRRETQYFGPGTRLLVL.

The chain uses TRBV6-1 and TRBJ2-7; the D is unclear. CDR3 size: 12 residues. The germline V and J ends were trimmed by 6 bases and 0 bases, with 6 bases remaining between them. Germline V CDR1 and CDR2: MNHNS, SASEGT. The CDR3 sequence: CASSGFSYEQYF. The DNA for the CDR3 is TGTGCCAGCAGCGGTTTCTCCTACGAGCAGTACTTC.

This clone turned up a few times. The chain couples TRBV9 to TRBJ1-1; the D gene is possibly TRBD1 (6 bases). The CDR3 spans 15 residues. With 4 bases removed from V and 5 bases from J, the gap between germline ends came to 18 bases. The germline gives CDR1 SGDLS, CDR2 YYNGEE. The CDR3 nucleotides read TGTGCCAGCAGCCCCCGCCTACAGGGAGGGACTGAAGCTTTCTTT. It specifies CASSPRLQGGTEAFF.

The gene calls are TRBV10-3 and TRBJ2-5, with D tentatively TRBD1 (6 bases). From germline, CDR1 is ENHRY and CDR2 SYGVKD. V was cut by 8 bases and J by 2 bases, with 18 bases left in between. The CDR3 consists of 15 residues. CDR3 protein: CAIGSRDTAQETQYF. The CDR3 DNA reads TGTGCCATCGGAAGTCGGGACACCGCACAAGAGACCCAGTACTTC.

V gene TRBV2 combines with J gene TRBJ2-5, with TRBD1 matching over 10 bases. The V gene's germline CDR1 is SNHLY and CDR2 FYNNEI. CDR3 length: 17 residues. With 1 base clipped from V and 4 bases from J, the junction kept 9 bases outside the gene matches. DNA of the CDR3: TGTGCCAGCAGTGAAGTAGGGACAGGGGATTTCGGAGAGACCCAGTACTTC. As protein: CASSEVGTGDFGETQYF.

The V gene is TRBV5-1, the J gene TRBJ2-5, with TRBD1 matching over 8 bases. Trimming at V came to 4 bases and at J to 1 base, leaving 3 bases not matched to a gene. Germline CDR1 SGHRS, CDR2 YFSETQ. The CDR3 sequence is 14 residues long. CDR3 nucleotide sequence: TGCGCCAGCAGCCCGACAGGGGTCCAAGAGACCCAGTACTTC. This encodes CASSPTGVQETQYF.

The chain is built from TRBV7-9 and TRBJ2-3; D may be TRBD1 (5 bases). CDR1 and CDR2 (germline): SEHNR, FQNEAQ (reference sequence). This CDR3 comprises 14 residues. V was trimmed by 10 bases and J by 0 bases, leaving 14 bases between them. This CDR3 is CATNRYSSTDTQYF. The CDR3 DNA reads as TGTGCCACTAACAGGTACAGTAGCACAGATACGCAGTATTTT.

The rearrangement uses TRBV4-3 and TRBJ2-7; TRBD1 matches 9 bases. V lost 0 bases to trimming and J lost 6 bases; unmatched junction nucleotides: 9. Germline V gene sequence: CDR1 LGHNA, CDR2 YSLEER. The CDR3 extends over 16 amino acids. The CDR3 region is CASSQEAGTGSSEQYF. Here the CDR3 DNA reads TGCGCCAGCAGCCAAGAGGCCGGGACAGGGTCATCCGAGCAGTACTTC.

As regards this clone: This sample includes further DNA sequences coding for the same CDR3. The chain uses TRBV18 and TRBJ2-7, with 7 nucleotides matching TRBD2. From germline, CDR1 is KGHSH and CDR2 LQKENI. Germline trimming cut 2 bases from V and 6 bases from J; bases unmatched to any gene: 4. This CDR3 contains 13 residues. CDR3 nucleotides: TGTGCCAGCTCACCAGGGGAGGGTCGCGAGCAGTACTTC. Amino acid sequence: CASSPGEGREQYF.

The rearrangement uses TRBV21-1 and TRBJ2-1; the table's TRBD2 call for D was not verified on the DNA. TRBV21-1 is a known pseudogene. The CDR3 consists of 17 residues. The CDR3 loop is CASSKEVGLAGGDEQFF. The CDR3 DNA sequence: TGTGCCAGCAGCAAAGAGGTCGGACTAGCGGGAGGCGATGAGCAGTTCTTC.

The chain employs TRBV4-3 and TRBJ2-1; D might be TRBD2 (5 bases). Germline V gives CDR1 LGHNA, CDR2 YSLEER. V lost 0 bases to trimming and J lost 7 bases, with 16 bases between them. The CDR3 runs 16 residues. The CDR3 sequence: CASSQEFEGLRNEQFF. The DNA for the CDR3 is TGCGCCAGCAGCCAAGAGTTTGAGGGCCTAAGGAATGAGCAGTTCTTC.

V and J are TRBV6-1 and TRBJ1-4, with 7 bases matching TRBD1. Germline assignment: CDR1 MNHNS and CDR2 SASEGT. The CDR3 consists of 16 residues. The V gene end was trimmed by 4 bases and the J gene end by 1 base; junction bases not matched to a gene: 6. CDR3: CASSARDSLTNEKLFF. The CDR3 region has the DNA TGTGCCAGCAGTGCCCGGGACAGCTTAACTAATGAAAAACTGTTTTTT.

The CDR3 reads CASSISLQALDYGYTF. The CDR3 DNA follows: TGTGCCAGCAGCATCTCGTTACAGGCCCTAGACTATGGCTACACCTTC. V is TRBV7-9 and J is TRBJ1-2, with D perhaps matching TRBD1 (5 bases). The V gene lost 5 bases and the J gene lost 3 bases, with 19 bases spanning the gap. The CDR3 has 16 amino acids. In germline, CDR1 is SEHNR, CDR2 FQNEAQ (reference sequence).

The J gene is TRBJ2-7, the V gene TRBV5-6, with D maybe TRBD1 (5 bases). V dropped 0 bases and J dropped 6 bases, with 19 bases sitting between them. Germline-derived CDR1 and CDR2 are SGHDT and YYEEEE. The CDR3 is made up of 16 amino acids. This CDR3 reads CASSLEVSRVWGEQYF. The CDR3 DNA reads TGTGCCAGCAGCTTGGAGGTTAGCAGGGTCTGGGGCGAGCAGTACTTC.

The chain has TRBV2 and TRBJ1-2; 8 bases map to TRBD1. The CDR3 totals 15 residues. Germline V lookup: CDR1 SNHLY, CDR2 FYNNEI. Trimming at V came to 4 bases and at J to 8 bases, leaving 12 bases not matched to a gene. CDR3 in amino acids: CASSGTGRGTLGYTF. The CDR3 coding sequence is TGTGCCAGCAGTGGGACAGGGAGAGGAACATTGGGCTACACCTTC. Full variable domain (rest looked up from reference TRBV2 and TRBJ1-2): EPEVTQTPSHQVTQMGQEVILRCVPISNHLYFYWYRQILGQKVEFLVSFYNNEISEKSEIFDDQFSVERPDGSNFTLKIRSTKLEDSAMYFCASSGTGRGTLGYTFGSGTRLTVV.

The CDR3 spells CASSRSRGDLETQYF. The CDR3 DNA reads as TGCGCCAGCAGCCGCTCGCGGGGGGATCTAGAGACCCAGTACTTC. This sequence joins TRBV4-1 and TRBJ2-5, with TRBD2 matching 8 bases. The CDR3 consists of 15 residues. V dropped 4 bases and J dropped 4; count of bases not matched to a gene: 8. CDR1 MGHRA and CDR2 YSYEKL come from the germline V gene.

The chain links TRBV6-6 to TRBJ1-2; maybe TRBD1 (5 bases). Germline CDR1 is MNHNY and CDR2 is SVGAGI (reference sequence). Deletions cut 7 bases from V and 8 bases from J, with 20 bases between. CDR3 length: 14 residues. This CDR3 reads CASTPVPQGGGYTF. CDR3 in DNA: TGTGCCAGCACCCCCGTCCCCCAGGGAGGCGGCTACACCTTC.

The chain employs TRBV2 and TRBJ2-2; 9 bases line up with TRBD1. V was pared by 7 bases and J by 3 bases, with 3 bases of the junction left unmatched. The CDR3 runs to 14 residues. Germline CDR1 is SNHLY and CDR2 is FYNNEI. CDR3 amino acids: CASIWDRDTGELFF. As DNA, the CDR3 is TGTGCCAGCATCTGGGACAGGGACACCGGGGAGCTGTTTTTT.

J is TRBJ1-1 and V is TRBV7-9, with D tentatively TRBD1 (6 bases). V gave up 7 bases and J gave up 1 base, with 16 bases separating them. Germline lookup yields CDR1 SEHNR and CDR2 FQNEAQ (reference sequence). This CDR3 has 15 amino acids. CDR3 coding DNA: TGTGCCAGCACCGCGTCGTCGACAGGGAACACTGAAGCTTTCTTT. Residues: CASTASSTGNTEAFF.

V gene TRBV11-2 combines with J gene TRBJ1-2; the match to TRBD1 covers 11 bases. The CDR3 is 13 amino acids. The trim removed 3 bases at V and 8 bases at J, leaving 2 bases unmatched. Looked up from germline, CDR1 is SGHAT and CDR2 is FQNNGV. The CDR3 protein is CASSLDRGQGYTF. The DNA of the CDR3 is TGTGCCAGCAGCTTGGACAGGGGGCAAGGCTACACCTTC. Filled out from reference TRBV11-2 and TRBJ1-2, the complete variable domain reads EAGVAQSPRYKIIEKRQSVAFWCNPISGHATLYWYQQILGQGPKLLIQFQNNGVVDDSQLPKDRFSAERLKGVDSTLKIQPAKLEDSAVYLCASSLDRGQGYTFGSGTRLTVV.

This clone was picked up one time. This chain uses TRBV21-1 with TRBJ2-7; the listed D gene, TRBD1, was not tested against the DNA. TRBV21-1 is a documented pseudogene. The CDR3 loop spans 13 amino acids. CDR3 residues: CARPGQRSYEQYF. In nucleotides, the CDR3 is TGTGCCAGGCCGGGACAGAGGTCCTACGAGCAGTACTTC.

The CDR3 sequence: CASSFQSYEQYF. The CDR3 DNA sequence: TGTGCCAGCAGCTTCCAATCCTACGAGCAGTACTTC. The chain carries TRBV7-2 and TRBJ2-7; no clear D gene. The length of the CDR3 is 12 residues. The germline V gene encodes CDR1 SGHTA and CDR2 FQGNSA. Trimming removed 3 bases from V and 1 base from J, with 4 bases in between.